The T cell receptor gamma chain described here comes from a study of Vδ1+ human thymocytes. Germline-derived CDR1 and CDR2 are VINAFY and YDVSNSKD. J gave up 5 bases and V 0 bases, and 10 bases lay outside the gene matches. The CDR3 runs 15 residues. Sequences come from RNA converted to cDNA by reverse transcription. CDR3 amplicons came from multiplex PCR with pooled V-gene forward and constant-region reverse primers. TCRdb reanalysed the multiplex PCR reads with CATT. The sample consists of about 27,000 gamma-chain clones, about a fifth of them appearing once. Of note for this clone: Its antigen is unidentified.

Purity of the sorted Vdelta1+ thymocytes ranged from 98% to 99.6%. General study points: Thymic TRG and TRD repertoires appeared highly polyclonal. Despite high sort purity, roughly 20% of thymic T cell receptor delta sequences were Vdelta2.

The sequenced sample consisted of Vdelta1+ gamma-delta thymocytes from the thymus. Subset defined: FACS-sorted CD3+ TCRalphabeta- TCRVdelta1+ TCRVdelta2- thymocytes. The TCR was taken from a boy in the first two years of life who had congenital heart surgery. This sequence joins TRGV5 and TRGJ1 or TRGJ2. The CDR3 sequence: CATWDRPLEHYKKLF. DNA of the CDR3: TGTGCCACCTGGGACAGGCCCTTAGAACATTATAAGAAACTCTTT.